This note documents a single T cell receptor beta chain sequence. Uncontrolled infections, pregnancy, lactation or other autoimmune diseases led to patient exclusion. Each diagnosis was determined on the basis of clinical symptoms, serum thyroxine, TRAb, thyroid ultrasound and orbital computed tomography. These data originate in a study of Graves' ophthalmopathy and Graves' hyperthyroidism. Amplification of TCR beta CDR3 regions used RNA transcripts. Second-round multiplex PCR followed a first-round RT-PCR using HTBI primers. TCRdb ran MiXCR on the multiplex PCR reads and lists one entry per CDR3 protein. The table records around 520,000 distinct CDR3 sequences, roughly 39% of them present only once. V was trimmed by 0 bases and J by 2 bases, leaving 17 bases between them. CDR1 and CDR2 from the germline V gene are SGDLS and YYNGEE. The CDR3 is 17 residues long.

Sequencing used peripheral blood or thyroid tissue (not recorded which). The clonotype comes from an adult man with Graves' hyperthyroidism. The chain uses TRBV9 and TRBJ1-1; a weak D match, TRBD1 (5 bases). CDR3 bases: TGTGCCAGCAGCGTAGGGGACTCCCGGGGAGTAAACACTGAAGCTTTCTTT. It is translated as CASSVGDSRGVNTEAFF.